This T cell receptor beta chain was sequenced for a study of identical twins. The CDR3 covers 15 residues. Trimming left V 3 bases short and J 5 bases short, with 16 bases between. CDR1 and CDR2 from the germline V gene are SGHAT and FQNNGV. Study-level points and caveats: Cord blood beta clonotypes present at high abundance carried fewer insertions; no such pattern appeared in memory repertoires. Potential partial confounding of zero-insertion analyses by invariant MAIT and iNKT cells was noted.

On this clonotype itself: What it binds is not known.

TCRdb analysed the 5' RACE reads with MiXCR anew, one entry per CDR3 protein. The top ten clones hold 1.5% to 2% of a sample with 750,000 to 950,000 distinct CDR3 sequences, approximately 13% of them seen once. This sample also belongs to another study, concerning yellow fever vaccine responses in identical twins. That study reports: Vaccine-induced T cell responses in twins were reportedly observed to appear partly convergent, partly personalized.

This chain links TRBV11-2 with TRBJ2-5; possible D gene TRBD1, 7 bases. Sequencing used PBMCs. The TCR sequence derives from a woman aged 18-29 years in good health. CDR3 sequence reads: CASSFKQGGWETQYF. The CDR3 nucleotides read TGTGCCAGCAGCTTTAAGCAGGGGGGTTGGGAGACCCAGTACTTC.